This TCR beta chain is drawn from a study of Graves' ophthalmopathy and Graves' hyperthyroidism (dated by TCRdb to between 2018 and 2020). Study-wide context: Peripheral blood was collected at initial diagnosis, prior to any treatment. Following sample collection, hyperthyroidism patients were given methimazole at a starting dose of 30 mg daily, and ophthalmopathy patients were given high-dose intravenous methylprednisolone. The independent validation cohort included about 19 hyperthyroidism patients plus 17 patients who later progressed from hyperthyroidism to ophthalmopathy. In total, under 150 blood samples were TCR-sequenced: around 42 ophthalmopathy, around 75 hyperthyroidism and some 17 hyperthyroidism-to-ophthalmopathy patients. In several hyperthyroidism patients, the T-cell repertoires found in thyroid tissue were compared with those found in blood. To tell Graves' ophthalmopathy apart from Graves' hyperthyroidism, and to predict which patients would progress to ophthalmopathy, the study relied on TCR beta repertoire signatures. To explore V-J signatures that distinguish ophthalmopathy from hyperthyroidism, a discovery set of more than 90 patients was enrolled, made up of around 44 with ophthalmopathy and 57 with stable hyperthyroidism.

The ophthalmopathy patients had moderately to severely active disease, with a Clinical Activity Score of 3 or higher, a NOSPECS grade of 4 or higher, and a disease duration of less than 3 months. Patients were excluded if they had other autoimmune diseases, uncontrolled infections, pregnancy or lactation. Clinical symptoms, serum thyroxine, TRAb, thyroid ultrasound and orbital computed tomography were used for diagnosis. Ficoll-Paque density gradient centrifugation was used to isolate PBMCs from under 11 ml of fresh peripheral blood. Total RNA was extracted with Trizol reagent and quality-checked on an Agilent 2100 Bioanalyzer. For repertoire sequencing, TCR beta CDR3 regions were amplified from RNA transcripts. HTBI primers and the Qiagen OneStep RT-PCR kit were used in a first-round RT-PCR, which was followed by a second-round multiplex PCR, size selection and purification. Libraries were sequenced paired-end with 100 bp reads on an Illumina HiSeq2000. Under the source paper's analysis protocol: SOAPnuke was used to process the reads, throwing out any read that had adapters, had uncalled bases, had a mean Phred below 15, or lacked an exact constant-primer or identifier match. COPE v1.2.5 was used to merge the high-quality paired reads. Each unique nucleotide sequence was treated as a clonotype, and MiTCR v1.1 was used to align the clonotypes to the IMGT TRB V, D and J references. Analysis was restricted to V-J combinations with a frequency above 0.0001, which covered just over 98% of repertoires. A TCR clonal expansion and chaos score per V-J combination was defined as the ratio of F50 clonal expansion to chaos observed in the TCRdist matrix. Welch's t-statistics and random forest were used to narrow the features down to about a dozen V-J combinations, which were then fed into a naive Bayes classifier. The Morisita-Horn index was used to measure how similar the thyroid and blood repertoires were. TCRdb's own reprocessing of the public reads used fastp at Q25 and MiXCR and kept productive beta chains. Identical CDR3 protein sequences are pooled into one entry, listed with their most common genes and DNA. The authors' filters were not applied to this entry. Within this sample are about 240,000 distinct CDR3 sequences, with less than 55% of them counted one time only. The ten largest clonotypes hold about 45% of the sample.

As to this clonotype: Its antigen has not been determined. The input lacks base qualities; no much larger clone sits a single base away.

Study-level results and caveats: In cross-validation, the 13-signature model distinguished ophthalmopathy from stable hyperthyroidism with nearly 90% sensitivity and over 81% specificity, while in the test set the corresponding values were about 80% and 75%. Most of the expanded thyroid clonotypes with a frequency above 0.001 were also detected in blood, and it was suggested that the thyroid immune response may be reflected by blood repertoires. In validation, the model predicted ophthalmopathy progression with roughly 68% sensitivity and 72.22% specificity; about a dozen predicted patients were CT-confirmed with GO in a median of around 6 months. No statistical method was used to predetermine the sample size, and group allocation was not hidden from the investigators.

V loses 1 base at its end and J loses 4 bases; junction bases beyond the gene matches: 7. CDR1 SEHNR and CDR2 FQNEAQ are derived from the germline V gene (reference sequence). The cysteine opens and the phenylalanine closes a CDR3 of 16 amino acids. Just CDR3 DNA is preserved here, 48 bases in frame from base 1. The source material was peripheral blood. The V and J segments used are TRBV7-9 and TRBJ1-2; 9 nucleotides in the junction match TRBD1. The sequence came from an adult man with Graves' ophthalmopathy. The nucleotides are TGTGCCAGCAGCTTAGGGGCAATGACAGGGGGCTATGGCTACACCTTC. Its amino acids are CASSLGAMTGGYGYTF.